The T cell receptor (beta chain) described here comes from a study of shared clonotypes between healthy human individuals. The wider study: Donors, aged 18 to 49, were two women and three men. General observations from the study: With four donors compared, 4.5% to 6.5% of naive CD4 clonotypes were shared. Sampling covered blood only; tissue repertoires likely differ. As a rule, naive subsets had a larger estimated richness than memory subsets.

This clone was counted once. What it binds is unknown. Terminally differentiated effector memory CD45RA+ cells were excluded by CCR7 positive selection of CD45RO-negative cells. Sequencing used immunoSEQ multiplex PCR; TCRdb keeps in-frame clones, though not all of them. The data show about 2.1 million clones, 80% to 95% seen once. The length of the CDR3 is 14 residues. Deletions cut 1 base from V and 5 bases from J, with 12 bases between. The germline V gene has CDR1 SEHNR and CDR2 FQNEAQ (reference sequence). The sequence was obtained from a man between 18 and 29 years old in good health. Some clones in this sample may be carry-over from other donors' samples. The specimen was naive CD8+ T cells from PBMCs. The J gene is TRBJ2-7, the V gene TRBV7-9; D call uncertain. CDR3 sequence reads: CASSLGRFLNEQYF. CDR3 DNA sequence: TGTGCCAGCAGCTTAGGACGGTTTTTAAACGAGCAGTACTTC. The complete variable domain, with remaining parts taken from reference TRBV7-9 and TRBJ2-7, reads DTGVSQNPRHKITKRGQNVTFRCDPISEHNRLYWYRQTLGQGPEFLTYFQNEAQLEKSRLLSDRFSAERPKGSFSTLEIQRTEQGDSAMYLCASSLGRFLNEQYFGPGTRLTVT.